The entry below gives a single T cell receptor (beta chain) sequence along with its context. The sample belongs to a study of cytomegalovirus exposure and HLA in healthy donors. CDR1 KGHSH and CDR2 LQKENI come from the germline V gene. V was cut by 5 bases and J by 1 base, with 8 bases left in between. The CDR3 length is 14 residues. The primer mix had 60 Vbeta and 13 Jbeta primers. The data were produced by immunoSEQ multiplex PCR, yet TCRdb's version contains in-frame clones alone and is incomplete. This repertoire shows fewer than 200,000 clones, about 85% found once; its top ten account for approximately 2.5%.

The chain is built from TRBV18 and TRBJ2-2, with a possible D match to TRBD1 (6 bases). The sample consisted of PBMCs. The source of this sequence is a man between 25 and 39 years old in good health and CMV-seropositive. CDR3 sequence: CASSKTGNTGELFF. Here the CDR3 DNA reads TGTGCCAGCTCAAAGACAGGGAACACCGGGGAGCTGTTTTTT.